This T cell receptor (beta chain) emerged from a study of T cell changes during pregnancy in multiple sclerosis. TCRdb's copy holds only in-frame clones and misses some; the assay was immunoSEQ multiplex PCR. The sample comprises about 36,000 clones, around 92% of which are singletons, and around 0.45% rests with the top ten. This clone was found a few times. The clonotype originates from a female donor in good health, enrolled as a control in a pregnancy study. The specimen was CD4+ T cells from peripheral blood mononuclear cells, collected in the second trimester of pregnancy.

CDR3 nucleotide sequence: TGCAGCGTTTTAGCGGGAGAGAGTTACCAGTACTTC. It encodes CSVLAGESYQYF. The J gene is TRBJ2-5, the V gene TRBV29-1; 9 nucleotides line up with TRBD2. V lost 5 bases to trimming and J lost 10 bases; unmatched junction nucleotides: 8. Per germline, CDR1 SQVTM and CDR2 ANQGSEA. This CDR3 comprises 12 residues. The variable domain in full, completed from reference TRBV29-1 and TRBJ2-5, reads SAVISQKPSRDICQRGTSLTIQCQVDSQVTMMFWYRQQPGQSLTLIATANQGSEATYESGFVIDKFPISRPNLTFSTLTVSNMSPEDSSIYLCSVLAGESYQYFGPGTRLLVL.